This T cell receptor (beta chain) was identified during a study of blood T cell repertoires in COVID-19 (dated by TCRdb to 2020 to 2021). Some background on the complete study: The collaborator samples originated in the United States, Italy and Spain and spanned the acute and convalescent phases of COVID-19. The material from the prospective study consisted of cDNA or gDNA derived from T cells, B-cell-depleted T cells, or PBMCs. Subjects who had been exposed to COVID-19, were actively infected with it, or had recovered from it provided the deeply sampled blood TCRbeta repertoires that made up the dataset. The repertoires were made available in a free public database intended to serve as a resource for research on the immune response to SARS-CoV-2. The samples were drawn from the first 160 participants of the ongoing ImmuneRACE study and from 950 to 1,500 subjects provided by 6 global collaborators. The sample metadata nearly always contained a de-identified subject ID, COVID-19 status, age in years and sex. Where HLA class I and class II types were available, the types were taken from metadata supplied by the sample provider, not from assay-based typing.

Participants in the prospective study were enrolled through a virtual design, were aged roughly 18 to 100 years, and lived in 24 United States geographic areas. Cohort assignment in the prospective study relied on participant-reported clinical history from a screening survey and a study questionnaire. Exposed participants had been in contact, within 2 weeks of entering the study, with a person who had a PCR-confirmed or clinician-diagnosed case of COVID-19. Mobile phlebotomists in the prospective study collected whole blood, serum and a nasopharyngeal or oropharyngeal swab from every participant. Participants in the prospective study had the option to provide additional blood draws and questionnaires over a roughly 2-month period. Prospective study blood samples were shipped either frozen or at room temperature before DNA extraction. V is cut by 4 bases and J by 0 bases, and the space between the germline ends is 8 bases. From the cysteine up to the phenylalanine, the CDR3 has a length of 14 residues. CDR3 DNA only is kept here, 42 bases in frame from base 1. The germline V gene provides CDR1 SGDLS and CDR2 YYNGEE.

The immunoSEQ Assay, a bias-controlled multiplex PCR, was used to amplify TCRbeta CDR3 regions from genomic DNA. The authors' pipeline ran thus. Within the assay, amplification of reference gene primers was used to estimate how many nucleated cells each sample contained. To quantify the absolute abundance of each unique TCRbeta CDR3 rearrangement, sequence reads were collapsed and filtered. For each sample, productive Simpson clonality was calculated as the square root of Simpson's diversity index over productive rearrangements. Entries here come from immuneACCESS through TCRdb and include only in-frame sequences with V and J called. Some clones fail to appear in such tables; in the studies checked, an unresolved V gene covers under half of the shortfall, and the cause of the remainder is unknown. V and J calls and clone size are as listed in that table; D and trimming were resolved from the DNA. A total of about 250,000 clones appear in this sample, 70% to 90% of them only once. The ten largest clones take up less than 8.5% of the sample.

General study outcomes and caveats: Clinical and demographic metadata were provided uncurated, with the amount varying by source and participant.

This clone was seen just once. What antigen it recognizes has not been identified. No qualities accompany the bases; no much larger clone lies one base away. This TCR derives from a woman aged 50 to 60 who had been exposed to COVID-19. The V gene is TRBV9 and the J gene is TRBJ1-3; no confident D gene assignment can be made. Sequenced material: PBMCs or T cells enriched from blood (not recorded which). The base sequence is TGTGCCAGCAGCCCTCGGGTCTCTGGAAACACCATATATTTT. It codes for CASSPRVSGNTIYF.